This is a list of T cell receptor beta chains from one sample in a study of blood T cells in healthy people across ages. In TCRdb, the 5' RACE reads were re-called with MiXCR into one record per CDR3 protein. The repertoire includes 600,000 or so distinct CDR3 sequences, around 50% of them detected once, and roughly 25% sits in the top ten. The sequencing input was blood. The receptors derive from a man at least 80 years old in good health. The conserved cysteine and the conserved F or W are not part of the CDR3 here. The size of a clone is reported for some rows only, either as once, few or many, or as a class for expanded clones.

abundance: many; v_gene: TRBV20-1; CDR3aa: SARRQGASEAF
abundance: -; v_gene: TRBV6-2/TRBV6-3; CDR3aa: ATSDYSTDTQY
abundance: -; v_gene: TRBV7-9; CDR3aa: ASSLSEWSSGANVLT
abundance: few; v_gene: TRBV18; CDR3aa: ASSPTGQASGYT
abundance: -; v_gene: TRBV7-2; CDR3aa: ASSPTSEIDTQY
abundance: -; v_gene: TRBV10-2; CDR3aa: ASSGTSSLAGGTDTQY
abundance: -; v_gene: TRBV20-1; CDR3aa: SASSVQGISTEAF
abundance: -; v_gene: TRBV2; CDR3aa: ASSEALQGLSSYEQY
abundance: -; v_gene: TRBV10-2; CDR3aa: ASKLGYGYT
abundance: -; v_gene: TRBV7-2; CDR3aa: ASSTTVGQPQH
abundance: -; v_gene: TRBV9; CDR3aa: ASSQRGNQNTEAF
abundance: few; v_gene: TRBV5-1; CDR3aa: ASSVGQGNEQF
abundance: -; v_gene: TRBV29-1; CDR3aa: SATGPRQGTEAF
abundance: many; v_gene: TRBV6-2/TRBV6-3; CDR3aa: ASSFTSGSYNEQF
abundance: once; v_gene: TRBV4-2; CDR3aa: ASSQKMSGEDYGYT
abundance: -; v_gene: TRBV20-1; CDR3aa: SARGTSGSEETQY
abundance: -; v_gene: TRBV7-2; CDR3aa: ASSFGTGRSKKY
abundance: -; v_gene: TRBV4-1; CDR3aa: ASSQAGAARGYT
abundance: few; v_gene: TRBV4-2; CDR3aa: ASSQTLGRQETQY
abundance: -; v_gene: TRBV29-1; CDR3aa: SVEGPMKVASGRPSSYNEQF
abundance: -; v_gene: TRBV6-5; CDR3aa: ASSNQGIGYT
abundance: -; v_gene: TRBV7-2; CDR3aa: ASSQPFQWGAGANVLT
abundance: -; v_gene: TRBV9; CDR3aa: ASSPGFAFSSYNEQY
abundance: few; v_gene: TRBV11-1; CDR3aa: ASSLGSRRPPIYEQY
abundance: -; v_gene: TRBV21-1; CDR3aa: ASSKGPNRDVNYGYT
abundance: few; v_gene: TRBV9; CDR3aa: ASSPTSGGPLETQY
abundance: once; v_gene: TRBV20-1; CDR3aa: SASRRDSGANVPT
abundance: few; v_gene: TRBV7-2; CDR3aa: ASSRGVGGGTDTQY
abundance: -; v_gene: TRBV28; CDR3aa: ASISTGGSYNEQF
abundance: few; v_gene: TRBV4-3; CDR3aa: ASSPVAGEGY
abundance: -; v_gene: TRBV7-6; CDR3aa: ASSFFPAGGNNEQF
abundance: -; v_gene: TRBV27; CDR3aa: ASSPGRDRGGHEQF
abundance: few; v_gene: TRBV6-1; CDR3aa: ASSEGTSLSGEQF
abundance: many; v_gene: TRBV7-2; CDR3aa: ASSLVAGATDTQY
abundance: -; v_gene: TRBV27; CDR3aa: ASRLLLGFTATDTQY
abundance: -; v_gene: TRBV20-1; CDR3aa: SAPASLRGANVLT
abundance: -; v_gene: TRBV7-9; CDR3aa: ASSLVQSGELF